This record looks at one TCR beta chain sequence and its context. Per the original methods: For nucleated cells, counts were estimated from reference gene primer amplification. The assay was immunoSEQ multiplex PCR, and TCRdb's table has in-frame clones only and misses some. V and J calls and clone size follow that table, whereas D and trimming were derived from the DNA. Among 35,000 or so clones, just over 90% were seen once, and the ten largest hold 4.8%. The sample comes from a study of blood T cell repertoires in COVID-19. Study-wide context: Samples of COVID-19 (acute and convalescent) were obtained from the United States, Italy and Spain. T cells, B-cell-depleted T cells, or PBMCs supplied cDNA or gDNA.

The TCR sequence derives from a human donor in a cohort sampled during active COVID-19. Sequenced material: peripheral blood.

The CDR3 sequence is CASSPHWLAGPYNEQFF. The CDR3 DNA follows: TGTGCCAGCAGTCCCCATTGGCTAGCGGGTCCCTACAATGAGCAGTTCTTC. This chain uses TRBV28 with TRBJ2-1; 8 bases are a match to TRBD2. The CDR3 consists of 17 residues. Germline loops: CDR1 MDHEN, CDR2 SYDVKM. After removal of 5 bases from V and 2 bases from J, the junction contained 11 bases not matched to a gene.